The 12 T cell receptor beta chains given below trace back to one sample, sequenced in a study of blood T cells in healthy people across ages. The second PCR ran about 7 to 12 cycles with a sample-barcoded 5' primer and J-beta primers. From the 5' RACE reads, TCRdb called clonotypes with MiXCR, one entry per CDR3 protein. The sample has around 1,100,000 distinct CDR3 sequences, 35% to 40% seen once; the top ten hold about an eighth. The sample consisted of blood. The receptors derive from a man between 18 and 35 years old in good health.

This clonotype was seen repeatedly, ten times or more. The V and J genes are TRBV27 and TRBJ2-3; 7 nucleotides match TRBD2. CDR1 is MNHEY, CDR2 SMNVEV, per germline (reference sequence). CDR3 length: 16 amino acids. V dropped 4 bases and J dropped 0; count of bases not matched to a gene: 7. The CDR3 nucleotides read TGTGCCAGCAGTTCCCTACTAGCGAGTAGCACAGATACGCAGTATTTT. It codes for CASSSLLASSTDTQYF.

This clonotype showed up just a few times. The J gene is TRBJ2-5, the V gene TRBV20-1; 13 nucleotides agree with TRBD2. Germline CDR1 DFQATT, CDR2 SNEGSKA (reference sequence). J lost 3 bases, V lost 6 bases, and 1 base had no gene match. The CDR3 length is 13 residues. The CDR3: CSAGTSGKETQYF. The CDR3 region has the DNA TGCAGTGCCGGGACTAGCGGGAAAGAGACCCAGTACTTC.

CDR3 sequence (DNA): TGTGCCAGCAGGCTAGCGGGGACCATCACCGGGGAGCTGTTTTTT. It encodes CASRLAGTITGELFF. The chain joins TRBV12-3 or TRBV12-4 to TRBJ2-2; 9 nucleotides line up with TRBD2. The CDR3 has 15 residues. V lost 6 bases to trimming and J lost 4 bases; unmatched junction nucleotides: 6.

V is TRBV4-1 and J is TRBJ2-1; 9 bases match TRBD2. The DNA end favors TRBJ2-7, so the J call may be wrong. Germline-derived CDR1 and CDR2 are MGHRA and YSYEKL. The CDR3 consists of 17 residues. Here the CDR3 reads CASSQEVGLAGYNEQYF. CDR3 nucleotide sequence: TGCGCCAGCAGCCAAGAGGTCGGGCTAGCGGGGTACAATGAGCAGTACTTC.

CDR3 sequence: CASSLTGPRNEQYF. CDR3 DNA: TGTGCCAGCAGCTTAACGGGTCCCCGTAATGAGCAGTACTTC. The chain joins TRBV7-3 to TRBJ2-7, with D unresolved. Germline-derived CDR1 and CDR2 are SGHTA and FQGTGA. The CDR3 spans 14 residues. The V and J ends lost 0 bases and 7 bases respectively, with 13 bases between them.

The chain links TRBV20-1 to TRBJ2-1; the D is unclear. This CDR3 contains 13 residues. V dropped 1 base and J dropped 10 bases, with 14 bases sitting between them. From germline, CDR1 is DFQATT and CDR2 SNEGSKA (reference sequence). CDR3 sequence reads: CSARVTFPWEQFF. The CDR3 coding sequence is TGCAGTGCTAGAGTGACGTTTCCTTGGGAGCAGTTCTTC.

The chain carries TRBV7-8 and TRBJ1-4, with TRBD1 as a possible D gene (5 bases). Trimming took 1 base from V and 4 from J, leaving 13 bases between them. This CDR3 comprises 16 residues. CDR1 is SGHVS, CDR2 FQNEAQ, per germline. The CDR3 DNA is TGTGCCAGCAGCTTAGGAACAGGAGGGGTTAATGAAAAACTGTTTTTT. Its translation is CASSLGTGGVNEKLFF.

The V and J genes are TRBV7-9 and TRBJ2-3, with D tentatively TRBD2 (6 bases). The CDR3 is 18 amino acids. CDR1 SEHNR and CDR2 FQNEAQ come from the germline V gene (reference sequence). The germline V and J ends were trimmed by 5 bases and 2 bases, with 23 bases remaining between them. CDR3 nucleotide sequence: TGTGCCAGCAGCGCAGCCCGTCAGGAAGGAGGGGCCACAGATACGCAGTATTTT. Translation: CASSAARQEGGATDTQYF. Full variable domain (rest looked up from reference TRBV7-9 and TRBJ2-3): DTGVSQNPRHKITKRGQNVTFRCDPISEHNRLYWYRQTLGQGPEFLTYFQNEAQLEKSRLLSDRFSAERPKGSFSTLEIQRTEQGDSAMYLCASSAARQEGGATDTQYFGPGTRLTVL.

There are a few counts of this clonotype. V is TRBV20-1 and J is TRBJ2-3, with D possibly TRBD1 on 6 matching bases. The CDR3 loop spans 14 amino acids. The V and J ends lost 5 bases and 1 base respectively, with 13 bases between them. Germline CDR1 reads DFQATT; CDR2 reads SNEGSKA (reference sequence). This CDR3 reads CSARRRQGTDTQYF. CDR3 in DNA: TGCAGTGCTCGCCGTAGACAGGGCACAGATACGCAGTATTTT.

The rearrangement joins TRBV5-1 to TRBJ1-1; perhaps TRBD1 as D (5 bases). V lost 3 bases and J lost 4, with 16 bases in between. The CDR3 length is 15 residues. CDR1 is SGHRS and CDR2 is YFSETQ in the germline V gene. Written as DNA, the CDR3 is TGCGCCAGCAGCTCTACCATGTGGCAGGGCACTGAAGCTTTCTTT. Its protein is CASSSTMWQGTEAFF. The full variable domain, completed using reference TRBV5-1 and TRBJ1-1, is KAGVTQTPRYLIKTRGQQVTLSCSPISGHRSVSWYQQTPGQGLQFLFEYFSETQRNKGNFPGRFSGRQFSNSRSEMNVSTLELGDSALYLCASSSTMWQGTEAFFGQGTRLTVV.

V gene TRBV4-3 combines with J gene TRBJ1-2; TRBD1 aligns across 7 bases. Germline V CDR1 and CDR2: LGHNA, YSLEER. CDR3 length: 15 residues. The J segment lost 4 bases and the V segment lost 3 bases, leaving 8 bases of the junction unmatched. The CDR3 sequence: CASSQDRFGPYGYTF. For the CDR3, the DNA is TGCGCCAGCAGCCAGGACAGGTTCGGGCCCTATGGCTACACCTTC.

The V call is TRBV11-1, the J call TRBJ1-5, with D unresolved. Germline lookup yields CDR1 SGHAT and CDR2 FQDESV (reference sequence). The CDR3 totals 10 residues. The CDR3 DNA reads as TGTGATCAGAGACATCAGCCCCAGCATTTT. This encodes CDQRHQPQHF.